This is a list of T cell receptor beta chains from one sample in a study of control samples from healthy donors and cancer patients. Generated by immunoSEQ multiplex PCR, the TCRdb table keeps only in-frame clones and is missing some. The sample holds 50,000 to 55,000 clones; approximately 89% are singletons and the top ten take 1.5% to 2%. The sequenced sample was PBMCs. These receptors were obtained from a man aged 35 to 55 with colorectal cancer. Each CDR3 is given with its conserved first and last residue. The order of the fields is V gene, J gene, CDR3 length, CDR3 protein.

v_gene: TRBV4-1
j_gene: TRBJ1-1
len: 15
CDR3aa: CASSHRPGANTEAFF

v_gene: TRBV19
j_gene: TRBJ2-2
len: 13
CDR3aa: CASSLRTSGELFF

v_gene: TRBV27
j_gene: TRBJ1-4
len: 16
CDR3aa: CASSLRGEQGPEKLFF

v_gene: TRBV6-2/TRBV6-3
j_gene: TRBJ2-7
len: 15
CDR3aa: CASSYGQGRGYEQYF

v_gene: TRBV7-6
j_gene: TRBJ1-6
len: 15
CDR3aa: CASSSGPSYNSPLHF

v_gene: TRBV27
j_gene: TRBJ1-1
len: 14
CDR3aa: CASSSPARGTEAFF

v_gene: TRBV6-2/TRBV6-3
j_gene: TRBJ1-3
len: 15
CDR3aa: CASSYSKQAGNTIYF

v_gene: TRBV3-1/TRBV3-2
j_gene: TRBJ1-1
len: 14
CDR3aa: CASSLRQGSTEAFF

v_gene: TRBV28
j_gene: TRBJ1-2
len: 19
CDR3aa: CASSHYEGRGGQEFYGYTF

v_gene: TRBV5-4
j_gene: TRBJ1-6
len: 14
CDR3aa: CASRQGTVNSPLHF

v_gene: TRBV21-1
j_gene: TRBJ2-2
len: 19
CDR3aa: CASSKAHVLAGVLPGELFF

v_gene: TRBV11-2
j_gene: TRBJ1-4
len: 12
CDR3aa: CASTSFGEKLFF

v_gene: TRBV2
j_gene: TRBJ1-5
len: 15
CDR3aa: CASSADRGGGQPQHF

v_gene: TRBV19
j_gene: TRBJ2-7
len: 12
CDR3aa: CASRDGGYEQYF

v_gene: TRBV28
j_gene: TRBJ2-7
len: 13
CDR3aa: CASISGRVNEQYF

v_gene: TRBV27
j_gene: TRBJ2-6
len: 15
CDR3aa: CASSSDRAGANVLTF

v_gene: TRBV30
j_gene: TRBJ2-2
len: 12
CDR3aa: CAWSLNTGELFF

v_gene: TRBV6-2/TRBV6-3
j_gene: TRBJ2-1
len: 17
CDR3aa: CASSYIQAVSRPNEQFF

v_gene: TRBV29-1
j_gene: TRBJ2-1
len: 11
CDR3aa: CSAGQRNEQFF

v_gene: TRBV6-5
j_gene: TRBJ2-1
len: 13
CDR3aa: CASSYSSGFGQFF

v_gene: TRBV5-6
j_gene: TRBJ1-2
len: 14
CDR3aa: CASSPGPPNYGYTF

v_gene: TRBV6-6
j_gene: TRBJ2-1
len: 13
CDR3aa: CASSSGPTNEQFF

v_gene: TRBV5-8
j_gene: TRBJ1-1
len: 12
CDR3aa: CASSSSYTEAFF

v_gene: TRBV5-1
j_gene: TRBJ2-2
len: 17
CDR3aa: CASSLDGTGRVTGELFF

v_gene: TRBV6-5
j_gene: TRBJ1-1
len: 14
CDR3aa: CASSPDRVGTEAFF

v_gene: TRBV19
j_gene: TRBJ2-5
len: 14
CDR3aa: CASSVDRVQETQYF

v_gene: TRBV18
j_gene: TRBJ2-7
len: 14
CDR3aa: CASSAGLGSHEQYF